These T cell receptor beta chains were read from a single sample in a study of blood T cell repertoires in COVID-19. Measured with immunoSEQ multiplex PCR; TCRdb has only the in-frame clones, and not every one. The sample yields more than 300,000 clones, more than 75% seen once. Sample: PBMCs or T cells enriched from blood (not recorded which). The receptors stem from a man in his forties in a cohort exposed to, infected with or recovered from COVID-19 (not recorded which). Both conserved end residues are part of each CDR3. Each record gives: J gene, clone size, V gene, D gene, CDR3 protein, CDR3 DNA. The D gene is left open where the match is weak. Only some rows state a clone size, as once, few, many or a class for expanded clones.

>TRBJ2-3|-|TRBV7-9|-
CASSREGGPQYF
TGTGCCAGCAGCCGCGAGGGGGGGCCGCAGTATTTT
>TRBJ2-3|-|TRBV5-1|TRBD1
CASSLTGGSTDTQYF
TGCGCCAGCAGCTTAACAGGGGGAAGCACAGATACGCAGTATTTT
>TRBJ2-7|-|TRBV7-6|TRBD1
CASSLHPGTGGPYEQYF
TGTGCCAGCAGCTTACACCCCGGGACAGGGGGACCCTACGAGCAGTACTTC
>TRBJ2-2|-|TRBV5-4|TRBD2
CASRTNSGSPGELFF
TGTGCCAGCAGAACAAATAGCGGGAGCCCCGGGGAGCTGTTTTTT
>TRBJ1-2|-|TRBV27|-
CASSPTTGPPVGGYTF
TGTGCCAGCAGTCCAACGACAGGTCCCCCCGTCGGTGGCTACACCTTC
>TRBJ1-1|-|TRBV2|-
CASSDTRAEAFF
TGTGCCAGCAGTGATACCCGCGCTGAAGCTTTCTTT
>TRBJ2-1|few|TRBV21-1|-
CASSKESRETCNEQFF
TGTGCCAGCAGCAAAGAGAGTCGGGAGACGTGCAATGAGCAGTTCTTC
>TRBJ1-5|-|TRBV20-1|-
CSASRDYSNQPQHF
TGCAGTGCTAGTAGAGATTATAGCAATCAGCCCCAGCATTTT
>TRBJ1-5|-|TRBV30|TRBD1
CAWSGTVGTGSNQPQHF
TGTGCCTGGAGTGGGACAGTTGGGACAGGTAGCAATCAGCCCCAGCATTTT
>TRBJ1-1|-|TRBV7-9|TRBD1
CASSLRDSDTEAFF
TGTGCCAGCAGCTTAAGGGACAGCGACACTGAAGCTTTCTTT
>TRBJ2-4|-|TRBV5-6|-
CASSPGTSKNIQYF
TGTGCCAGCAGCCCCGGGACAAGTAAAAACATTCAGTACTTC
>TRBJ2-1|-|TRBV28|-
CASSLPGQNNEQFF
TGTGCCAGCAGTTTGCCTGGACAGAACAATGAGCAGTTCTTC
>TRBJ1-4|-|TRBV18|-
CASSPPPESGEKLFF
TGTGCCAGCTCACCACCGCCCGAATCGGGTGAAAAACTGTTTTTT
>TRBJ2-7|-|TRBV5-1|-
CASSLGVGGYEQYF
TGCGCCAGCAGCTTGGGTGTCGGGGGCTACGAGCAGTACTTC
>TRBJ1-1|-|TRBV28|-
CASSSPPGTNMNTEAFF
TGTGCCAGCAGTTCCCCCCCCGGGACAAACATGAACACTGAAGCTTTCTTT
>TRBJ2-2|-|TRBV5-1|-
CASSLGSSVNTGELFF
TGCGCCAGCAGCTTGGGCTCTAGCGTTAACACCGGGGAGCTGTTTTTT
>TRBJ2-1|-|TRBV6-6|TRBD2
CASSLRTSGGGYNEQFF
TGTGCCAGCAGTCTTCGGACTAGCGGGGGGGGATACAATGAGCAGTTCTTC
>TRBJ2-5|-|TRBV18|-
CASSGDTQETQYF
TGTGCCAGCTCAGGGGACACACAAGAGACCCAGTACTTC
>TRBJ2-1|-|TRBV5-1|-
CASSGGISEQFF
TGCGCCAGCAGCGGCGGCATTAGCGAGCAGTTCTTC
>TRBJ1-2|once|TRBV5-8|-
CASTLRGYTF
TGTGCCAGCACTTTGCGCGGCTACACCTTC
>TRBJ1-6|-|TRBV7-8|TRBD1
CASSLVGTANSPLHF
TGTGCCAGCAGCTTAGTCGGGACAGCTAATTCACCCCTCCACTTT
>TRBJ1-2|-|TRBV4-1|-
CASSPLTGGNYGYTF
TGCGCCAGCAGCCCCCTTACGGGGGGCAACTATGGCTACACCTTC
>TRBJ2-5|once|TRBV30|TRBD1
CAWRGQGAAETQYF
TGTGCCTGGAGAGGGCAGGGGGCGGCTGAGACCCAGTACTTC
>TRBJ1-5|once|TRBV5-8|-
CASSLAPLGGYSNQPQHF
TGTGCCAGCAGCTTGGCACCCCTGGGAGGTTATAGCAATCAGCCCCAGCATTTT
>TRBJ2-7|-|TRBV7-2|TRBD2
CASSSRLAGLSYEQYF
TGTGCCAGCAGCTCCCGACTAGCGGGACTCTCCTACGAGCAGTACTTC
>TRBJ2-5|-|TRBV10-2|TRBD2
CASRNYRGAQYF
TGCGCCAGCAGAAACTATCGGGGGGCCCAGTACTTC
>TRBJ2-7|once|TRBV30|TRBD2
CAWSSGGREQYF
TGTGCCTGGAGTTCGGGAGGGCGTGAGCAGTACTTC
>TRBJ1-1|-|TRBV29-1|-
CSVEDFGSSEAFF
TGCAGCGTTGAAGATTTCGGGAGCAGTGAAGCTTTCTTT
>TRBJ2-7|-|TRBV5-1|-
CASSYVGQSSYEQYF
TGCGCCAGCAGCTATGTAGGACAGAGCTCCTACGAGCAGTACTTC
>TRBJ2-1|-|TRBV5-6|-
CASSLGWGQDYNEQFF
TGTGCCAGCAGCTTGGGTTGGGGGCAGGACTACAATGAGCAGTTCTTC
>TRBJ2-5|-|TRBV21-1|-
CASSKVRETQYF
TGTGCCAGCAGCAAAGTTCGGGAGACCCAGTACTTC
>TRBJ2-5|-|TRBV5-4|-
CASSLPSLEETQYF
TGTGCCAGCAGCCTGCCCTCACTAGAAGAGACCCAGTACTTC
>TRBJ2-1|few|TRBV6-5|TRBD2
CASSYGLAGGEEQFF
TGTGCCAGCAGTTACGGACTAGCGGGAGGAGAAGAGCAGTTCTTC
>TRBJ2-1|-|TRBV7-6|TRBD2
CASSFSSGSSYNEQFF
TGTGCCAGCAGCTTTTCTAGCGGTAGCTCCTACAATGAGCAGTTCTTC
>TRBJ2-2|once|TRBV19|-
CASSIGTPNTGELFF
TGTGCCAGTAGTATCGGGACACCGAACACCGGGGAGCTGTTTTTT
>TRBJ2-1|-|TRBV11-2|TRBD2
CASSLGWARLAGEGTILFF
TGTGCCAGCAGCTTAGGGTGGGCGAGACTAGCGGGAGAAGGTACGATACTGTTCTTC
>TRBJ2-3|-|TRBV28|TRBD1
CASRVNRGRDTQYF
TGTGCCAGCAGGGTAAACAGGGGGCGAGATACGCAGTATTTT
>TRBJ1-5|-|TRBV11-1|-
CASSFYRPGVNQPQHF
TGTGCCAGCAGCTTTTACCGGCCAGGGGTCAATCAGCCCCAGCATTTT
>TRBJ1-4|few|TRBV3-1/TRBV3-2|-
CASSQGRPGGKLFF
TGTGCCAGCAGCCAAGGACGGCCCGGCGGAAAACTGTTTTTT
>TRBJ2-5|-|TRBV3-1/TRBV3-2|TRBD2
CASSPSGGVVKTQYF
TGTGCCAGCAGCCCTAGCGGAGGGGTTGTTAAGACCCAGTACTTC
>TRBJ1-3|-|TRBV27|-
CASSSGGRSKNTIYF
TGTGCCAGCAGTTCGGGAGGGCGGTCGAAAAACACCATATATTTT
>TRBJ2-7|-|TRBV6-5|-
CASAFLSGEQYF
TGTGCCAGCGCCTTTCTGTCCGGCGAGCAGTACTTC
>TRBJ2-3|-|TRBV11-3|TRBD2
CASSLGTSGFTDTQYF
TGTGCCAGCAGCTTAGGGACTAGCGGATTCACAGATACGCAGTATTTT
>TRBJ2-5|-|TRBV7-2|TRBD2
CASSLGLAGFETQYF
TGTGCCAGCAGCTTAGGGTTAGCGGGATTCGAGACCCAGTACTTC
>TRBJ1-5|few|TRBV7-2|-
CASSLAGGWGQPQHF
TGTGCCAGCAGCTTAGCTGGGGGGTGGGGGCAGCCCCAGCATTTT
>TRBJ1-1|-|TRBV7-8|-
CASSRKGGTEAFF
TGTGCCAGCAGCCGAAAAGGGGGTACTGAAGCTTTCTTT
>TRBJ2-3|-|TRBV7-2|TRBD2
CASSLARFLAGAPTQYF
TGTGCCAGCAGCTTAGCGCGTTTTCTAGCGGGAGCACCTACGCAGTATTTT
>TRBJ2-3|-|TRBV5-1|-
CASSLKLSGQGPPDTQYF
TGCGCCAGCAGCTTGAAGCTTAGCGGTCAAGGGCCCCCAGATACGCAGTATTTT
>TRBJ2-3|-|TRBV3-1/TRBV3-2|TRBD2
CASSHKRGTSGVSTDTQYF
TGTGCCAGCAGCCATAAACGTGGGACTAGCGGGGTTAGCACAGATACGCAGTATTTT
>TRBJ1-2|-|TRBV19|TRBD1
CASSNRGNGYTF
TGTGCCAGTTCTAACAGGGGTAATGGCTACACCTTC
>TRBJ2-1|-|TRBV5-4|TRBD2
CATSGLAVYNEQFF
TGTGCCACCTCCGGACTAGCGGTGTACAATGAGCAGTTCTTC
>TRBJ1-6|-|TRBV30|TRBD1
CAFSRTGTVNSPLHF
TGTGCCTTCTCTAGAACCGGGACAGTAAATTCACCCCTCCACTTT
>TRBJ1-2|-|TRBV6-4|TRBD1
CASNPGQGHGYTF
TGTGCCAGCAACCCGGGACAGGGGCATGGCTACACCTTC
>TRBJ1-3|-|TRBV3-1/TRBV3-2|-
CASSQAGGVGNTIYF
TGTGCCAGCAGCCAAGCTGGGGGGGTTGGAAACACCATATATTTT
>TRBJ1-5|-|TRBV5-6|TRBD1
CASSLQGNQPQHF
TGTGCCAGCAGCTTACAGGGGAATCAGCCCCAGCATTTT
>TRBJ2-1|few|TRBV5-1|TRBD2
CASSRTSGRSNEQFF
TGCGCCAGCAGCCGGACTAGCGGGAGATCGAATGAGCAGTTCTTC
>TRBJ1-1|-|TRBV5-1|TRBD1
CASSPYRGDTEAFF
TGCGCCAGCAGCCCATACAGGGGGGATACTGAAGCTTTCTTT
>TRBJ2-1|-|TRBV3-1/TRBV3-2|-
CASSQRQNNEQFF
TGTGCCAGCAGCCAACGACAGAACAATGAGCAGTTCTTC
>TRBJ2-2|-|TRBV9|TRBD1
CASSVSDRGVSGELFF
TGTGCCAGCAGCGTATCCGACAGGGGGGTATCCGGGGAGCTGTTTTTT
>TRBJ2-7|-|TRBV19|-
CASSPSDRFAYEQYF
TGTGCCAGTAGTCCCAGTGACAGATTCGCCTACGAGCAGTACTTC